The entry below gives a single TCR beta chain sequence along with its context. Its antigen specificity is not known. No much larger clone is present one base from it, and per-base qualities are unavailable. This entry is derived from a study of vaccination and CD4 T cells after COVID-19 (dated by TCRdb to between 2021 and 2024). Notes on the research overall: Every convalescent patient had a positive nasal swab PCR test for SARS-CoV-2, with mild disease in several patients and severe disease in one. Post-COVID blood samples were collected from convalescent patients a median of roughly 100 days after diagnosis, with a range of about 30 to 161 days. In the convalescent cohort there were six males and four females, among whom were two Hispanic individuals, seven Caucasians, two Asians and one multiracial person. Post-vaccine blood samples were taken a median of roughly 75 days after the second vaccine dose, with a range of roughly 14 to 250 days. Overlapping spike peptide pools from SARS-CoV-2 and from the common cold coronaviruses HCoV-NL63, HCoV-OC43 and HCoV-229E were used as culture stimuli. Each participant got two doses of either the Pfizer-BioNTech BNT162b2 vaccine (n=8) or the Moderna mRNA-1273 vaccine (n=2). Control cultures used a CEFX viral epitope pool as positive control, an HIV-1 Nef peptide pool as negative control, or no peptide. The spike-specific CD4+ TCR repertoire was compared before and after mRNA vaccination in fewer than eleven COVID-19 convalescent patients and several infection-naive healthy vaccine recipients.

The library was made by PCR. TCR sequencing of DNA from cultured CD4+ T cells used the Oncomine TCR Beta short-read assay at the Johns Hopkins FTIC core. Genomic DNA was extracted from the cultured CD4+ T cells with the QIAamp micro DNA kit. Oncomine TCR Beta libraries from cultured CD4+ T cells were pooled using unique dual indexes and sequenced on an Illumina iSeq 100. The published analysis was carried out like this. Non-productive sequences were filtered out, and CDR3s that did not start with C, did not end with F or W, or were shorter than 7 amino acids were discarded. Antigen-specific clonotypes were identified with the MANAFEST web application by comparing peptide-stimulated wells with reference and other culture wells. An FDR below 0.05, an odds ratio above 5, and a productive frequency above 0.1% in at least two of three replicate wells were required for clones to be considered positive. A clonotype was classed as cross-reactive if the clonotype showed significant expansion both in SARS-CoV-2 spike wells and in at least one common cold coronavirus spike condition. Using R version 3.6.1, CDR3 homology was evaluated through Levenshtein distances (stringdist) along with unrooted phylogenetic trees (ape). The public reads were quality trimmed at Q25 with fastp and then assembled into clones with MiXCR by TCRdb, keeping productive beta chains. Every distinct CDR3 protein forms one entry, paired with its most common genes and DNA. These V and J calls originate from TCRdb's pipeline instead of the authors' own analysis. The table for this sample lists about 18,000 distinct CDR3 sequences; roughly two fifths of them were counted only once. The ten largest clones capture about 7% of the sample.

Per the publication, the treatment or condition label means: roughly 10-day PBMC culture with coronavirus spike peptide pools or control peptides (ViraFEST assay). The ViraFEST assay was used in the study, in which antigen-specific T cells were expanded with peptide pools and expanded clonotypes were subsequently identified by TCR sequencing. The convalescent patients' positive SARS-CoV-2 PCR tests were from March to December 2020, which was before the Alpha, Beta and Delta variants emerged in the United States. Around 2 million PBMCs per well were cultured in IMDM with roughly 5% human AB serum and about 9.7 IU/ml IL-2, plus 10 ug/ml peptide pools. Half of the culture medium was replaced with fresh IL-2-containing medium on days 3 and 7. CD4+ T cells were isolated after less than twelve days of culture through negative selection using the EasySep CD4+ T cell isolation kit. Ficoll-Paque Plus gradient centrifugation was used to isolate PBMCs from whole blood, and the isolated PBMCs were then either used fresh or cryopreserved at -140C. In general, triplicate wells were set up for every culture condition.

V was cut back by 3 bases and J by 3 bases, leaving a gap of 15 bases between them. From the cysteine up to the phenylalanine, the CDR3 has a length of 14 residues. Only the CDR3 part of the read is kept: 42 bases, read in frame from the first base. The germline V gene (reference sequence) provides CDR1 DFQATT and CDR2 SNEGSKA. On the study overall, not on this receptor specifically: Among convalescent patients, a median about 86% of the SARS-CoV-2-reactive clones seen after vaccination appeared only after vaccination, which suggests priming specific to the vaccine. Nearly all vaccine-specific clones in convalescent patients (304 of 307) were mono-reactive for SARS-CoV-2 spike rather than cross-reactive with common cold coronaviruses. Relatively few convalescent patients were included in the study, and early timepoints after natural infection were not analyzed. The median number of SARS-CoV-2-reactive clonotypes rose from under 25 after infection to approximately 41 after vaccination, but the change was not significant.

The origin of this receptor is a human donor who had recovered from COVID-19. This chain joins TRBV20-1 to TRBJ2-7; a tentative D match to TRBD1 spans 6 bases. This material consisted of CD4+ T cells from blood, cultured in vitro, taken after SARS-CoV-2 vaccination. The DNA sequence reads TGCAGTGCTAGTCCTCCGGGACAAGTCTACGAGCAGTACTTC. The encoded protein is CSASPPGQVYEQYF.